These 28 T cell receptor beta chains were sequenced from one sample in a study of siplizumab effects on memory and regulatory T cells. The assay was immunoSEQ multiplex PCR, and TCRdb's table has in-frame clones only and misses some. The table shows more than 45,000 clones, with less than 98% occurring only once. The sequencing input was naive CD4+ T cells sorted from blood. The receptors derive from a human donor in good health.

V usage is TRBV30 and J usage is TRBJ1-4; unclear D gene. This CDR3 spans 14 amino acids. With 0 bases removed from V and 5 bases from J, the gap between germline ends came to 10 bases. Germline V gene lookup returns CDR1 GTSNPN and CDR2 SVGIG (reference sequence). CDR3 sequence (DNA): TGTGCCTGGAGTGTGGGCGGTTCAAATGAAAAACTGTTTTTT. It codes for CAWSVGGSNEKLFF.

The V and J genes are TRBV18 and TRBJ1-1; D is undetermined. The length of the CDR3 is 13 residues. Germline V gene lookup returns CDR1 KGHSH and CDR2 LQKENI. V was trimmed by 6 bases and J by 1 base, leaving 9 bases between them. The CDR3 protein is CASSTKPNTEAFF. The CDR3 DNA sequence: TGTGCCAGCTCTACAAAACCGAACACTGAAGCTTTCTTT.

The chain couples TRBV5-6 to TRBJ1-2, with no clear D. The germline gives CDR1 SGHDT, CDR2 YYEEEE. V was cut by 4 bases and J by 8 bases, with 12 bases left in between. This CDR3 contains 12 residues. CDR3 loop: CASSRYGFGYTF. The CDR3 DNA follows: TGTGCCAGCAGCCGCTACGGATTCGGCTACACCTTC.

The V and J genes are TRBV27 and TRBJ2-3; 10 nucleotides match TRBD1. The length of the CDR3 is 15 residues. The V and J ends lost 6 bases and 7 bases, in that order; junction bases with no gene match: 10. Looked up from germline, CDR1 is MNHEY and CDR2 is SMNVEV (reference sequence). CDR3 bases: TGTGCCAGCAGGGGGACAGGGGCGGTTCACAATACGCAGTATTTT. Its translation is CASRGTGAVHNTQYF.

The chain combines TRBV5-1 with TRBJ1-2, with D maybe TRBD1 (5 bases). The germline V gene has CDR1 SGHRS and CDR2 YFSETQ. CDR3 length equals 15 residues. Trimming shortened V by 0 bases and J by 2 bases, and 11 bases separated the two germline ends. The CDR3, as DNA: TGCGCCAGCAGCTTGGTTCCAGGGTTGAACTATGGCTACACCTTC. It codes for CASSLVPGLNYGYTF.

This chain uses TRBV28 with TRBJ1-1; D ambiguous. CDR1 and CDR2 (germline): MDHEN, SYDVKM. The germline V and J ends were trimmed by 7 bases and 8 bases, with 14 bases remaining between them. The CDR3 totals 12 residues. CDR3 nucleotide sequence: TGTGCCAGCATGGTAGCGAGTCGAGAAGCTTTCTTT. Translating it yields CASMVASREAFF.

CDR3 DNA: TGTGCCAGTAGTAAACACCCCAGTCTGAGCAATGAGCAGTTCTTC. As protein: CASSKHPSLSNEQFF. This rearrangement joins TRBV19 to TRBJ2-1; D is uncertain. Germline CDR1 LNHDA, CDR2 SQIVND (reference sequence). V was trimmed by 4 bases and J by 6 bases, leaving 16 bases between them. This CDR3 is 15 amino acids long.

The V and J genes are TRBV10-1 and TRBJ2-7; D unclear. Germline-derived CDR1 and CDR2 are WNHNN and SYGVQD (reference sequence). This CDR3 region has 13 residues. V was shortened by 3 bases and J by 4 bases, with 10 bases between the two germline ends. The CDR3 region is CASSDPERYEQYF. In DNA, the CDR3 is TGCGCCAGCAGTGACCCCGAAAGATACGAGCAGTACTTC.

Here the CDR3 DNA reads TGTGCCAGCAGTTTTCGCACCGGGGAGCTGTTTTTT. Protein sequence: CASSFRTGELFF. The J gene is TRBJ2-2, the V gene TRBV28; no clear D. V lost 3 bases and J lost 4, with 3 bases in between. The CDR3 loop spans 12 amino acids. Per germline, CDR1 MDHEN and CDR2 SYDVKM.

The genes are TRBV30 and TRBJ1-3; the match to TRBD1 covers 8 bases. V lost 0 bases, J lost 4 bases, and 5 bases stayed unmatched. Germline V CDR1 and CDR2: GTSNPN, SVGIG (reference sequence). The CDR3 runs 15 residues. CDR3 nucleotide sequence: TGTGCCTGGAGTGTGGACAGGGCAAGGGGAAACACCATATATTTT. This codes for CAWSVDRARGNTIYF.

The V gene is TRBV30, the J gene TRBJ1-4; unclear D gene. Deletions cut 0 bases from V and 0 bases from J, with 5 bases between. This CDR3 region has 14 residues. Germline V CDR1 and CDR2: GTSNPN, SVGIG (reference sequence). CDR3 bases: TGTGCCTGGAGTGTACGTGCAACTAATGAAAAACTGTTTTTT. This gives the protein CAWSVRATNEKLFF.

Here the CDR3 DNA reads TGTGCCTGGAGTGTGGGGGCGGGAGCAGATACGCAGTATTTT. Protein: CAWSVGAGADTQYF. This chain uses TRBV30 with TRBJ2-3; D is perhaps TRBD2 (7 bases). Germline assignment: CDR1 GTSNPN and CDR2 SVGIG (reference sequence). Trimming stripped 0 bases from V and 4 bases from J, with 11 bases between. This CDR3 is built from 14 residues. The full variable domain, completed using reference TRBV30 and TRBJ2-3, is SQTIHQWPATLVQPVGSPLSLECTVEGTSNPNLYWYRQAAGRGLQLLFYSVGIGQISSEVPQNLSASRPQDRQFILSSKKLLLSDSGFYLCAWSVGAGADTQYFGPGTRLTVL.

V gene TRBV5-4 combines with J gene TRBJ2-2; D gene uncertain. Per the germline V gene, CDR1 is SGHNT and CDR2 is YYREEE (reference sequence). V shed 4 bases and J shed 4 bases, with 8 bases lying between them. The CDR3 has 13 residues. The chain's CDR3 is CASSHKGTGELFF. In nucleotides, the CDR3 is TGTGCCAGCAGCCACAAGGGCACCGGGGAGCTGTTTTTT. The full variable domain, its missing parts supplied by reference TRBV5-4 and TRBJ2-2, is ETGVTQSPTHLIKTRGQQVTLRCSSQSGHNTVSWYQQALGQGPQFIFQYYREEENGRGNFPPRFSGLQFPNYSSELNVNALELDDSALYLCASSHKGTGELFFGEGSRLTVL.

The chain joins TRBV5-6 to TRBJ2-4, with D possibly TRBD1 on 5 matching bases. This CDR3 contains 13 residues. Germline V lookup: CDR1 SGHDT, CDR2 YYEEEE. V was shortened by 0 bases and J by 6 bases, with 7 bases between the two germline ends. CDR3 sequence reads: CASSLATANIQYF. In nucleotides, the CDR3 is TGTGCCAGCAGCTTGGCGACAGCAAACATTCAGTACTTC.

V usage is TRBV7-3 and J usage is TRBJ1-1; D is ambiguous. CDR1 SGHTA and CDR2 FQGTGA come from the germline V gene. CDR3 length: 13 residues. V was trimmed by 4 bases and J by 2 bases, leaving 8 bases between them. CDR3 in DNA: TGTGCCAGCAGCTACACCAGTAACACTGAAGCTTTCTTT. It encodes CASSYTSNTEAFF.

The chain has TRBV5-8 and TRBJ2-1, with a weak D call TRBD2 (6 bases). The CDR3 extends over 15 amino acids. CDR1 is SGHTS, CDR2 YDEGEE, per germline. V gave up 2 bases and J gave up 0 bases, with 9 bases separating them. The CDR3 protein is CASSFPGSSYNEQFF. For the CDR3, the DNA is TGTGCCAGCAGCTTTCCCGGGAGCTCCTACAATGAGCAGTTCTTC.

V usage is TRBV5-4 and J usage is TRBJ2-1; 9 nucleotides agree with TRBD1. Germline assignment: CDR1 SGHNT and CDR2 YYREEE (reference sequence). The CDR3 spans 15 residues. Trimming at V came to 0 bases and at J to 4 bases, leaving 2 bases not matched to a gene. The DNA of the CDR3 is TGTGCCAGCAGCTTGGCGGGACAGGGATACAATGAGCAGTTCTTC. Protein product: CASSLAGQGYNEQFF.

The DNA of the CDR3 is TGTGCCAGTAGCAGGGGTAGCAATCAGCCCCAGCATTTT. This encodes CASSRGSNQPQHF. The J gene is TRBJ1-5, the V gene TRBV19, with D possibly TRBD1 on 6 matching bases. Looked up from germline, CDR1 is LNHDA and CDR2 is SQIVND (reference sequence). The CDR3 is 13 residues long. Deletions cut 6 bases from V and 0 bases from J, with 6 bases between.

The CDR3 sequence is CASTRIGNTGELFF. In DNA, the CDR3 is TGTGCCAGCACCAGGATCGGGAACACCGGGGAGCTGTTTTTT. V and J are TRBV6-6 and TRBJ2-2; D remains ambiguous. The V gene's germline CDR1 is MNHNY and CDR2 SVGAGI (reference sequence). This CDR3 is 14 amino acids long. Trimming left V 7 bases short and J 1 base short, with 10 bases between.

The J gene is TRBJ2-7, the V gene TRBV12-1; the D call TRBD1 from the table was never checked on the DNA. TRBV12-1 is an annotated pseudogene. This CDR3 contains 14 residues. The CDR3 loop is CASSPQTGSYEQYF. CDR3 nucleotides: TGTGCCAGCAGCCCGCAGACAGGATCCTACGAGCAGTACTTC.

The chain carries TRBV5-5 and TRBJ1-5; D ambiguous. V lost 5 bases and J lost 4, with 13 bases in between. Germline lookup yields CDR1 SGHKS and CDR2 YYEKEE (reference sequence). The CDR3 totals 14 residues. The CDR3 DNA reads TGTGCCAGCAGTCCGAGGACGGAGAATCAGCCCCAGCATTTT. Encoded protein: CASSPRTENQPQHF.

V usage is TRBV28 and J usage is TRBJ2-2; 11 positions agree with TRBD2. The trim removed 3 bases at V and 0 bases at J, leaving 12 bases unmatched. The length of the CDR3 is 20 residues. Germline V gene lookup returns CDR1 MDHEN and CDR2 SYDVKM. CDR3: CASSFSSLAGDLSNTGELFF. In DNA, the CDR3 is TGTGCCAGCAGTTTCTCTTCACTAGCGGGAGACCTTTCGAACACCGGGGAGCTGTTTTTT.

This sequence joins TRBV27 and TRBJ2-7; 8 bases line up with TRBD2. CDR3 length equals 15 residues. CDR1 and CDR2 from the germline V gene are MNHEY and SMNVEV (reference sequence). Trimming took 3 bases from V and 1 from J; bases not matched to a gene: 5. CDR3: CASSLGSGRSYEQYF. The DNA of the CDR3 is TGTGCCAGCAGTTTGGGCAGCGGGAGATCCTACGAGCAGTACTTC.

The CDR3 DNA reads TGTGCCAGTAGTATAGCGAGGGGTGATGGAATGGAGCAGTTCTTC. Translated, it gives CASSIARGDGMEQFF. The chain uses TRBV19 and TRBJ2-1, with D perhaps being TRBD1 or TRBD2 (5 bases each). Per germline, CDR1 LNHDA and CDR2 SQIVND (reference sequence). The CDR3 runs to 15 residues. The V gene lost 1 base and the J gene lost 10 bases, with 17 bases spanning the gap.

The gene calls are TRBV29-1 and TRBJ1-3, with D hard to call. The CDR3 spans 16 residues. V dropped 0 bases and J dropped 2 bases, with 14 bases sitting between them. The germline gives CDR1 SQVTM, CDR2 ANQGSEA. CDR3 nucleotide sequence: TGCAGCGTTGAAGATTTTTCGGGGATCGCTGGAAACACCATATATTTT. This gives the protein CSVEDFSGIAGNTIYF. Combining the CDR3 with reference TRBV29-1 and TRBJ1-3 gives the whole variable domain SAVISQKPSRDICQRGTSLTIQCQVDSQVTMMFWYRQQPGQSLTLIATANQGSEATYESGFVIDKFPISRPNLTFSTLTVSNMSPEDSSIYLCSVEDFSGIAGNTIYFGEGSWLTVV.

The CDR3 loop is CAIWPGVNTGELFF. DNA of the CDR3: TGTGCCATCTGGCCAGGCGTTAACACCGGGGAGCTGTTTTTT. V and J are TRBV10-3 and TRBJ2-2; D is unresolved. The CDR3 length is 14 residues. V dropped 8 bases and J dropped 2 bases, with 12 bases sitting between them. Germline V CDR1 and CDR2: ENHRY, SYGVKD.

V and J are TRBV28 and TRBJ1-5, with 7 bases identical to TRBD1. The CDR3 is 15 amino acids. V shed 2 bases, J shed 0 bases, and the junction held 1 base outside the gene matches. The V gene's germline CDR1 is MDHEN and CDR2 SYDVKM. CDR3 nucleotides: TGTGCCAGCAGTTTAAGGGGGCATAGCAATCAGCCCCAGCATTTT. This encodes CASSLRGHSNQPQHF.

The chain carries TRBV5-1 and TRBJ2-1; D ambiguous. Germline V gives CDR1 SGHRS, CDR2 YFSETQ. The CDR3 covers 16 residues. The germline V and J ends were trimmed by 1 base and 0 bases, with 11 bases remaining between them. The CDR3 sequence is CASSLRQMSSYNEQFF. The CDR3 coding sequence is TGCGCCAGCAGCTTGAGGCAAATGAGCTCCTACAATGAGCAGTTCTTC. The full variable domain, its missing parts supplied by reference TRBV5-1 and TRBJ2-1, is KAGVTQTPRYLIKTRGQQVTLSCSPISGHRSVSWYQQTPGQGLQFLFEYFSETQRNKGNFPGRFSGRQFSNSRSEMNVSTLELGDSALYLCASSLRQMSSYNEQFFGPGTRLTVL.